This TCR beta chain was documented in a study of T cells in Graves' hyperthyroidism and ophthalmopathy. CDR3 length: 14 amino acids. Germline CDR1 is SGHAT and CDR2 is FQNNGV. Trimming removed 3 bases from V and 4 bases from J, with 13 bases in between. This clonotype was counted ten times or more. What it binds is unknown. The source material, RNA transcripts, was used to amplify TCR beta CDR3 regions. With the HTBI primer set, the TCR CDR3 went through a first round of RT-PCR. TCRdb redid the calling of the multiplex PCR reads with MiXCR, one entry per CDR3 protein. The data contain some 570,000 distinct CDR3 sequences, 14% of them singletons. Study-wide points: Ophthalmopathy cases were set apart from stable hyperthyroidism by a 13 V-J model. Blood also contained most expanded thyroid clonotypes above 0.001.

The sample comprised blood. The chain carries TRBV11-2 and TRBJ2-7; D assignment may be TRBD1 or TRBD2 (6 bases each). The receptor was derived from a woman in her late teens or twenties with Graves' ophthalmopathy. CDR3 loop: CASSFGGGNYEQYF. CDR3 sequence (DNA): TGTGCCAGCAGCTTTGGGGGCGGGAATTACGAGCAGTACTTC. The whole variable domain, remainder taken from reference TRBV11-2 and TRBJ2-7, is EAGVAQSPRYKIIEKRQSVAFWCNPISGHATLYWYQQILGQGPKLLIQFQNNGVVDDSQLPKDRFSAERLKGVDSTLKIQPAKLEDSAVYLCASSFGGGNYEQYFGPGTRLTVT.